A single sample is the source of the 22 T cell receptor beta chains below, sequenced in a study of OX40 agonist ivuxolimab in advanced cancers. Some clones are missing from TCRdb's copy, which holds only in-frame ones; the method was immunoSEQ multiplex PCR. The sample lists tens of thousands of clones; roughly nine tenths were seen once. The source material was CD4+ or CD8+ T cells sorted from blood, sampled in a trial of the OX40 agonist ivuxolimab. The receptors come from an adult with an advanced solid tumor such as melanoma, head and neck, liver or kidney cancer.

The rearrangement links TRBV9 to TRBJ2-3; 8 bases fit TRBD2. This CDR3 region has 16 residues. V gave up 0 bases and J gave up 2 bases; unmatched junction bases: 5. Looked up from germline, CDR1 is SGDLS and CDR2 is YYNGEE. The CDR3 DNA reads TGTGCCAGCAGCGTAGTGGGTAGCGGGACCACAGATACGCAGTATTTT. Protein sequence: CASSVVGSGTTDTQYF.

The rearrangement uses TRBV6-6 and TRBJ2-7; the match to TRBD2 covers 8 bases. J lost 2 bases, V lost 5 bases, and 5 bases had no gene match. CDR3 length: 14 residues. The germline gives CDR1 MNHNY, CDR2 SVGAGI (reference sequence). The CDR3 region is CASSRTAGAYEQYF. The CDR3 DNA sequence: TGTGCCAGCAGTCGTACAGCGGGAGCCTACGAGCAGTACTTC.

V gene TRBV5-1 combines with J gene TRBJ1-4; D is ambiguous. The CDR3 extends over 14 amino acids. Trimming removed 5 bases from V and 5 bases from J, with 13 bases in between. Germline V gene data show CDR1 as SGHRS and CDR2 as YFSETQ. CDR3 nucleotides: TGCGCCAGCAGGTTCGGACTGGAGAATGAAAAACTGTTTTTT. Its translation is CASRFGLENEKLFF.

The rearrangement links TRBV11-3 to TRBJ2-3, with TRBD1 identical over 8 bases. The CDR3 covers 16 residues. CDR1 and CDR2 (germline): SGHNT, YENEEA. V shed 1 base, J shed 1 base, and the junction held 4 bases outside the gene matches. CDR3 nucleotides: TGTGCCAGCAGCTTAGGCCAGGACAGGGGCACAGATACGCAGTATTTT. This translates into CASSLGQDRGTDTQYF.

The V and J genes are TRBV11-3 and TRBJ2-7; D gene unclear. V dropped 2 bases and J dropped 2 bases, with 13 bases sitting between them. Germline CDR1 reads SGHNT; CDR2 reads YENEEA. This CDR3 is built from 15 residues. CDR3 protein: CASSLSGRPPYEQYF. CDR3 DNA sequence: TGTGCCAGCAGCTTAAGTGGACGGCCACCCTACGAGCAGTACTTC.

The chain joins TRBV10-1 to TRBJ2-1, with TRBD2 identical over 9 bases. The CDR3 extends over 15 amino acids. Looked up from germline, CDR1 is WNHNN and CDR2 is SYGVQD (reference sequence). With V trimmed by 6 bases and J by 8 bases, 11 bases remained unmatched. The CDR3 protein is CASSPDVAGDDEQFF. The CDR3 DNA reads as TGCGCCAGCAGCCCAGACGTAGCGGGAGATGATGAGCAGTTCTTC.

The CDR3 here is CASSQDLMGLADEQFF. The CDR3 DNA reads TGCGCCAGCAGCCAAGATCTTATGGGACTAGCCGATGAGCAGTTCTTC. The chain is built from TRBV4-3 and TRBJ2-1; TRBD2 aligns across 9 bases. Looked up from germline, CDR1 is LGHNA and CDR2 is YSLEER. This CDR3 spans 16 amino acids. Germline trimming cut 0 bases from V and 8 bases from J; bases unmatched to any gene: 8.

The CDR3 sequence is CASSQGRTGTYEQYF. The CDR3 DNA follows: TGCGCCAGCAGCCAAGGCCGGACAGGGACCTACGAGCAGTACTTC. This sequence joins TRBV4-1 and TRBJ2-7; TRBD1 aligns across 8 bases. The junction had 4 bases not matched to a gene; V was cut back by 1 base and J by 2 bases. The CDR3 consists of 15 residues. Germline CDR1 MGHRA, CDR2 YSYEKL.

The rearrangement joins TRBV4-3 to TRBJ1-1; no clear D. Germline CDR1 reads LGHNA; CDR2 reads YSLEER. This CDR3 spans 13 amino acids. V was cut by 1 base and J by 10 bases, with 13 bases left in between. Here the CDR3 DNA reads TGCGCCAGCAGCCAAGGTTTAGGACGGATAGCTTTCTTT. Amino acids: CASSQGLGRIAFF.

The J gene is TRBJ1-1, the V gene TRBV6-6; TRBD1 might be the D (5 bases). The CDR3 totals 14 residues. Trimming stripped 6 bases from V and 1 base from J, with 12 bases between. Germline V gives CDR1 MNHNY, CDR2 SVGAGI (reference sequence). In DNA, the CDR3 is TGTGCCAGCAGACCCATGGACAAGAACACTGAAGCTTTCTTT. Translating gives CASRPMDKNTEAFF.

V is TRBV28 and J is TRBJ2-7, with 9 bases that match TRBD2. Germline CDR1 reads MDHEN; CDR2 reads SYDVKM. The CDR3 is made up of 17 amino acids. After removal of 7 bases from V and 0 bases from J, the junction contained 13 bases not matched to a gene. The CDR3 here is CASIRGRASGTSYEQYF. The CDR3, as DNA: TGTGCCAGCATCCGGGGGAGGGCTAGCGGGACCTCCTACGAGCAGTACTTC.

The CDR3 is CASSQKAGGYEQYF. The CDR3 DNA reads as TGTGCCAGCAGTCAAAAGGCAGGGGGCTACGAGCAGTACTTC. This chain connects TRBV28 to TRBJ2-7; 7 bases are shared with TRBD1. V shed 5 bases, J shed 3 bases, and the junction held 7 bases outside the gene matches. CDR1 and CDR2 from the germline V gene are MDHEN and SYDVKM. The CDR3 spans 14 residues.

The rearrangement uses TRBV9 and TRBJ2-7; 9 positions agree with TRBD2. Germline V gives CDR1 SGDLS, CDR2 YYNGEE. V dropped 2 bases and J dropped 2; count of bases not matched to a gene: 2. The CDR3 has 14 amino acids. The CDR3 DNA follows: TGTGCCAGCAGCGTCTCTAGCGGGACCTACGAGCAGTACTTC. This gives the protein CASSVSSGTYEQYF.

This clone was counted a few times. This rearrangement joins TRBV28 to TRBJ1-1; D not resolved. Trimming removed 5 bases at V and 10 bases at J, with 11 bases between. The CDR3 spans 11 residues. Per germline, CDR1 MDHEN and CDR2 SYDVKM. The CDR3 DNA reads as TGTGCCAGCAGTCCCGGACTAGGAGCTTTCTTT. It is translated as CASSPGLGAFF.

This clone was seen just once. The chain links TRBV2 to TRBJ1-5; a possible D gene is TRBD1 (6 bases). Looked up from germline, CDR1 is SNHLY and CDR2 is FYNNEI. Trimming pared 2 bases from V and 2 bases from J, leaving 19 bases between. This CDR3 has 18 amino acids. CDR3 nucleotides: TGTGCCAGCAGTGAAACGCAGGGACGGCCAGGGGGCAATCAGCCCCAGCATTTT. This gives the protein CASSETQGRPGGNQPQHF. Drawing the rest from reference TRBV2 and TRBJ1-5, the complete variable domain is EPEVTQTPSHQVTQMGQEVILRCVPISNHLYFYWYRQILGQKVEFLVSFYNNEISEKSEIFDDQFSVERPDGSNFTLKIRSTKLEDSAMYFCASSETQGRPGGNQPQHFGDGTRLSIL.

CDR3 sequence reads: CASSYNRDEKLFF. In DNA form, the CDR3 reads TGTGCCAGCAGTTACAATCGGGATGAAAAACTGTTTTTT. The gene calls are TRBV6-6 and TRBJ1-4; D uncertain. Trimming stripped 2 bases from V and 6 bases from J, with 7 bases between. CDR1 is MNHNY, CDR2 SVGAGI, per germline (reference sequence). This CDR3 spans 13 amino acids.

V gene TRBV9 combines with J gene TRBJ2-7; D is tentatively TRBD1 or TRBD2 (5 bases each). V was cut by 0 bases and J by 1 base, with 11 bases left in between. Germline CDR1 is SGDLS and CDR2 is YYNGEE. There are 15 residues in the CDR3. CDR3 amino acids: CASSVGPGPSYEQYF. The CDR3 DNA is TGTGCCAGCAGCGTAGGTCCGGGGCCGTCCTACGAGCAGTACTTC.

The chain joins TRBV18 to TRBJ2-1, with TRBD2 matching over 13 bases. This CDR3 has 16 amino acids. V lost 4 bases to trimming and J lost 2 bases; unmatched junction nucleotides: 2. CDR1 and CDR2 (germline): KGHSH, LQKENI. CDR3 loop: CASSRTSGSPYNEQFF. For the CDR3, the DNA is TGTGCCAGCTCACGGACTAGCGGGAGTCCCTACAATGAGCAGTTCTTC.

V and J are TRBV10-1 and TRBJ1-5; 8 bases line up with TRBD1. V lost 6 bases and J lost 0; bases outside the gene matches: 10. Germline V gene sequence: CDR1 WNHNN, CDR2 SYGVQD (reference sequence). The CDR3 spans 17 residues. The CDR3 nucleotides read TGCGCCAGCAGACTTCCGACAGGGGCTTATAGCAATCAGCCCCAGCATTTT. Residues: CASRLPTGAYSNQPQHF.

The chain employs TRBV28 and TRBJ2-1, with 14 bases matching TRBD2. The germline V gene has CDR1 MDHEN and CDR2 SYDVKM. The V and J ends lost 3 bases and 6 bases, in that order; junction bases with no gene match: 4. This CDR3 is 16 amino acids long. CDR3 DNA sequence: TGTGCCAGCAGTTTGTGGGGACTAGCGGGAGCCAATGAGCAGTTCTTC. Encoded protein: CASSLWGLAGANEQFF.

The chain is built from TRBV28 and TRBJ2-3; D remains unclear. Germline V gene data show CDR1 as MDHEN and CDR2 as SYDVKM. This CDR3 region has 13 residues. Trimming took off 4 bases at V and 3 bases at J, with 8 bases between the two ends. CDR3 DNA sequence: TGTGCCAGCAGTTCCGGAATGACAGATACGCAGTATTTT. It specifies CASSSGMTDTQYF.

In DNA form, the CDR3 reads TGTGCCAGCACCGACAGGGTCCCTGGAAACACCATATATTTT. It translates to CASTDRVPGNTIYF. The rearrangement joins TRBV5-6 to TRBJ1-3; 7 bases align to TRBD1. The V gene's germline CDR1 is SGHDT and CDR2 YYEEEE. The CDR3 is 14 residues long. V trimming: 6 bases; J trimming: 2 bases; junction bases outside the gene matches: 5.